The clone carrying this T cell receptor beta chain has ten or more counts. The sample belongs to a study of human T cells and chemical hapten exposure. Overall study context: TCR yields per sample varied mostly from small pooled library volume differences.

As for time point: patch test 1, 2 weeks after DPC sensitization. Treatment in this sample: therapeutic diphenylcyclopropenone sensitization with weekly scalp DPC. Whole blood, unfractionated, served as the material for total RNA extraction. Patch tests were applied only after blood draws. The CDR3 sequence is 14 residues long. Germline CDR1 is SGHNT and CDR2 is YYREEE (reference sequence). Trimming stripped 7 bases from V and 4 bases from J, with 15 bases between. Individual cDNA molecules in this library carried unique molecular identifiers. TCRdb passed the RACE reads through MiXCR, listing each CDR3 protein once. The data show fewer than 50,000 distinct CDR3 sequences, with 3% to 4% seen just once and around 26% held by the top ten.

The chain combines TRBV5-4 with TRBJ2-1; D may match TRBD1 or TRBD2 (6 bases each). The receptor's source is a man aged 45-60 years with alopecia areata. Some clones in this sample may be carry-over from other donors' samples. Sequencing used whole blood, obtained in connection with sensitization to the hapten diphenylcyclopropenone (DPC). CDR3 protein: CASGPGGAYNEQFF. The DNA of the CDR3 is TGTGCCAGCGGCCCCGGGGGCGCGTACAATGAGCAGTTCTTC.